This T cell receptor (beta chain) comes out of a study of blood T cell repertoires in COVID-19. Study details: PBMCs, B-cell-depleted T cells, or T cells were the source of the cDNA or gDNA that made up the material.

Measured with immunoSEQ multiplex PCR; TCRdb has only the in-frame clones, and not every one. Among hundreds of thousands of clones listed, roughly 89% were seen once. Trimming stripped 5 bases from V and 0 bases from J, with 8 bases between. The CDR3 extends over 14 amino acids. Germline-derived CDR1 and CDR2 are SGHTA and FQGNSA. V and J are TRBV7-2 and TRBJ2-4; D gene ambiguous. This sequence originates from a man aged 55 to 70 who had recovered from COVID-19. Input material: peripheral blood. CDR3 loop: CASSPTLAKNIQYF. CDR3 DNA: TGTGCCAGCAGCCCCACTCTAGCCAAAAACATTCAGTACTTC.